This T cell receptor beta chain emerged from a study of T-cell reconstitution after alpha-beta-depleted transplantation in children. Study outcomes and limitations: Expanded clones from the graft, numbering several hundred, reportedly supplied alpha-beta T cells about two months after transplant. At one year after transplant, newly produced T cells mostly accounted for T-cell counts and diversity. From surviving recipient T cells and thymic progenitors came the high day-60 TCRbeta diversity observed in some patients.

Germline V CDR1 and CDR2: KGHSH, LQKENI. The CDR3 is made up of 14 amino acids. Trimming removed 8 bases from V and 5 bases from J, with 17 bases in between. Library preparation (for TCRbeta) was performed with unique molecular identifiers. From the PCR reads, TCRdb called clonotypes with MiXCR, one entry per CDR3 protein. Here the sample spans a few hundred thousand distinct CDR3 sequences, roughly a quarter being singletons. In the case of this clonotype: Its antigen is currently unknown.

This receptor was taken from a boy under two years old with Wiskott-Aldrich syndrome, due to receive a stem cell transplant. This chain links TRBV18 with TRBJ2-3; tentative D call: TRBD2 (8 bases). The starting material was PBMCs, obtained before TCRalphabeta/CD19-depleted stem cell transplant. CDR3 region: CASTREGAEDTQYF. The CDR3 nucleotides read TGTGCCAGCACTCGGGAGGGGGCTGAAGATACGCAGTATTTT.